This T cell receptor (beta chain) derives from a study of post-analysis software for immune sequencing data. Study in general: Relapsing-remitting, secondary progressive and progressive-relapsing forms of multiple sclerosis all featured among disease courses. Study observations and caveats: Those with multiple sclerosis, the patient group, showed significantly lower normalized Chao1 diversity than controls. Samples from one preparation batch, clustered by F measure, grouped strongly together.

This clonotype was recorded a few times. Its antigen is as yet unknown. Carried by the TCR beta cDNA libraries were unique molecular identifiers. T cells, about 0.85 to 11 million of them, yielded about 500,000 cDNA molecules. TCRdb fed the PCR reads into MiXCR, producing one record per CDR3 protein. This repertoire shows approximately 730,000 distinct CDR3 sequences, 40% to 55% found once; its top ten account for approximately 4.4%. The sequencing input was blood. This TCR derives from a girl aged 5 to 17 with multiple sclerosis.

DNA of the CDR3: TGCAGCGTTGTGGGGTGGGTCTACAATGAGCAGTTCTTC. It is translated as CSVVGWVYNEQFF. The genes are TRBV29-1 and TRBJ2-1; no clear D. The CDR3 runs 13 residues. V was pared by 4 bases and J by 3 bases, with 10 bases between. CDR1 and CDR2 from the germline V gene are SQVTM and ANQGSEA.